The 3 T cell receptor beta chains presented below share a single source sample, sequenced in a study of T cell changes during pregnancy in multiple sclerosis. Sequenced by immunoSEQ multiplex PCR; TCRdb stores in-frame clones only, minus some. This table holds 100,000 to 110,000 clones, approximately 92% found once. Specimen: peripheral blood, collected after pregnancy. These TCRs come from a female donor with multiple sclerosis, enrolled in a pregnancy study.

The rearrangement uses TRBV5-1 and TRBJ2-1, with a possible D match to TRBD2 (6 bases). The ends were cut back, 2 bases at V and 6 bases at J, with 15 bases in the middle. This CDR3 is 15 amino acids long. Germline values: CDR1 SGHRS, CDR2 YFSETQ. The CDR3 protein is CASSFGGWGTNEQFF. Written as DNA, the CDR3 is TGCGCCAGCAGCTTTGGGGGGTGGGGGACCAATGAGCAGTTCTTC.

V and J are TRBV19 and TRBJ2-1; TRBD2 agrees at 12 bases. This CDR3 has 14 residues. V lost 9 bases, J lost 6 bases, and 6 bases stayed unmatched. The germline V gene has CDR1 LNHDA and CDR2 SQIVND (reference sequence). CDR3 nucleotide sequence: TGTGCCAGCCGGACTAGCGGGACCCCCAATGAGCAGTTCTTC. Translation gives CASRTSGTPNEQFF.

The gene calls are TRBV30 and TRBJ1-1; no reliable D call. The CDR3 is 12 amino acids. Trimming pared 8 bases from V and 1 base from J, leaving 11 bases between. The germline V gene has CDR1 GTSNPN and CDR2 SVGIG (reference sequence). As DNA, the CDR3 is TGTGCCCTGTCCAGGCAGAACACTGAAGCTTTCTTT. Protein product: CALSRQNTEAFF. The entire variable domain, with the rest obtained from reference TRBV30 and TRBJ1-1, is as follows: SQTIHQWPATLVQPVGSPLSLECTVEGTSNPNLYWYRQAAGRGLQLLFYSVGIGQISSEVPQNLSASRPQDRQFILSSKKLLLSDSGFYLCALSRQNTEAFFGQGTRLTVV.